Shown below are 31 T cell receptor beta chains from a single sample sequenced in a study of blood T cell repertoires in COVID-19. Using immunoSEQ multiplex PCR, the repertoire was profiled, and TCRdb retains in-frame clones only, with some absent. This table holds fewer than 400,000 clones, around 84% found once. Sequenced sample: peripheral blood. These receptors all stem from a human donor in a cohort sampled during active COVID-19.

The V and J genes are TRBV30 and TRBJ1-6, with 8 bases aligning to TRBD1. CDR3 length equals 13 residues. In germline, CDR1 is GTSNPN, CDR2 SVGIG (reference sequence). V lost 6 bases and J lost 8; bases outside the gene matches: 6. CDR3 loop: CACTRGLYSPLHF. Written as DNA, the CDR3 is TGTGCCTGTACCAGGGGGCTGTATTCACCCCTCCACTTT.

The V call is TRBV2, the J call TRBJ1-1, with D possibly matching TRBD1 (5 bases). Between the trimmed V and J ends, which lost 7 bases and 0 bases, there was a span of 15 bases. This CDR3 has 15 residues. Germline values: CDR1 SNHLY, CDR2 FYNNEI. CDR3 residues: CASTGLVSMNTEAFF. The DNA for the CDR3 is TGTGCCAGCACGGGACTCGTCTCCATGAACACTGAAGCTTTCTTT.

CDR3 in DNA: TGTGCCTGGAGTCGGGGGACGGGCACTGAAGCTTTCTTT. It yields the protein CAWSRGTGTEAFF. This sequence joins TRBV30 and TRBJ1-1; perhaps TRBD1 as D (5 bases). Germline V gene sequence: CDR1 GTSNPN, CDR2 SVGIG (reference sequence). The CDR3 extends over 13 amino acids. V shed 2 bases and J shed 4 bases, with 11 bases lying between them.

The chain couples TRBV5-1 to TRBJ1-2, with D possibly TRBD1 on 6 matching bases. The V end was cut by 4 bases, the J end by 0 bases, with 13 bases between. CDR1 SGHRS and CDR2 YFSETQ come from the germline V gene. This CDR3 region has 15 residues. The CDR3 loop reads CASSLGQSSNYGYTF. As DNA, the CDR3 is TGCGCCAGCAGCCTCGGACAGAGCTCTAACTATGGCTACACCTTC. Using reference TRBV5-1 and TRBJ1-2 for the parts outside the CDR3, the full variable domain is KAGVTQTPRYLIKTRGQQVTLSCSPISGHRSVSWYQQTPGQGLQFLFEYFSETQRNKGNFPGRFSGRQFSNSRSEMNVSTLELGDSALYLCASSLGQSSNYGYTFGSGTRLTVV.

This chain connects TRBV5-1 to TRBJ2-1; 11 bases map to TRBD2. J lost 10 bases, V lost 3 bases, and 9 bases had no gene match. This CDR3 spans 15 amino acids. CDR1 is SGHRS and CDR2 is YFSETQ in the germline V gene. CDR3 sequence reads: CASSSGTSGGREQFF. CDR3 DNA: TGCGCCAGCAGCTCCGGTACTAGCGGGGGTCGGGAGCAGTTCTTC.

This clone has just a few counts. This chain connects TRBV11-1 to TRBJ2-7; 8 bases agree with TRBD2. Germline CDR1 SGHAT, CDR2 FQDESV (reference sequence). The CDR3 runs to 14 residues. The V gene end was trimmed by 3 bases and the J gene end by 1 base; junction bases not matched to a gene: 2. The CDR3 DNA reads TGTGCCAGCAGCTTTGGCGGGAGGTCCTACGAGCAGTACTTC. Translation gives CASSFGGRSYEQYF.

The chain couples TRBV30 to TRBJ2-2; 9 nucleotides align to TRBD1. There are 15 residues in the CDR3. Germline-derived CDR1 and CDR2 are GTSNPN and SVGIG (reference sequence). V lost 0 bases, J lost 6 bases, and 5 bases stayed unmatched. For the CDR3, the DNA is TGTGCCTGGAGTGTCGGGACAGGGCTTCCCGGGGAGCTGTTTTTT. Its protein product is CAWSVGTGLPGELFF. Drawing the rest from reference TRBV30 and TRBJ2-2, the complete variable domain is SQTIHQWPATLVQPVGSPLSLECTVEGTSNPNLYWYRQAAGRGLQLLFYSVGIGQISSEVPQNLSASRPQDRQFILSSKKLLLSDSGFYLCAWSVGTGLPGELFFGEGSRLTVL.

The chain recombines TRBV30 with TRBJ2-1; perhaps TRBD2 as D (5 bases). The CDR3 spans 17 residues. The V gene lost 2 bases and the J gene lost 0 bases, with 17 bases spanning the gap. Germline V gene sequence: CDR1 GTSNPN, CDR2 SVGIG (reference sequence). The CDR3 DNA sequence: TGTGCCTGGAGTTTAATATGGACTCCAAGCTCCTACAATGAGCAGTTCTTC. Its protein is CAWSLIWTPSSYNEQFF.

V and J are TRBV30 and TRBJ1-3; TRBD1 might be the D (5 bases). The V gene lost 1 base and the J gene lost 8 bases, with 15 bases spanning the gap. CDR1 and CDR2 from the germline V gene are GTSNPN and SVGIG (reference sequence). The CDR3 is made up of 14 amino acids. The CDR3 protein is CAWSGPQGEDTIYF. Written as DNA, the CDR3 is TGTGCCTGGAGTGGACCCCAAGGGGAAGACACCATATATTTT.

This clone appeared a single time. The chain combines TRBV5-1 with TRBJ2-5, with D tentatively TRBD1 (6 bases). Trimming pared 4 bases from V and 4 bases from J, leaving 17 bases between. The germline CDR1 and CDR2 sequences are SGHRS and YFSETQ. The CDR3 covers 15 residues. The CDR3 bases are TGCGCCAGCAGCCCGCAGGGGACACTTAGAGAGACCCAGTACTTC. Residues: CASSPQGTLRETQYF.

This clone was picked up one time. The chain links TRBV9 to TRBJ2-5, with 12 bases fitting TRBD1. Germline values: CDR1 SGDLS, CDR2 YYNGEE. V was pared by 4 bases and J by 5 bases, with 3 bases of the junction left unmatched. This CDR3 has 14 amino acids. This chain's CDR3 is CASSTGTGGETQYF. The DNA of the CDR3 is TGTGCCAGCAGCACCGGGACAGGGGGCGAGACCCAGTACTTC. The complete variable domain, with remaining parts taken from reference TRBV9 and TRBJ2-5, reads DSGVTQTPKHLITATGQRVTLRCSPRSGDLSVYWYQQSLDQGLQFLIQYYNGEERAKGNILERFSAQQFPDLHSELNLSSLELGDSALYFCASSTGTGGETQYFGPGTRLLVL.

The chain recombines TRBV28 with TRBJ2-1, with 9 positions matching TRBD2. V was pared by 6 bases and J by 9 bases, with 6 bases of the junction left unmatched. CDR3 length equals 13 residues. The germline V gene encodes CDR1 MDHEN and CDR2 SYDVKM. CDR3 coding DNA: TGTGCCAGCAGGCTAGGGACTAGCCCTGAGCAGTTCTTC. It yields the protein CASRLGTSPEQFF.

This chain joins TRBV30 and TRBJ1-6, with 8 bases identical to TRBD1. Looked up from germline, CDR1 is GTSNPN and CDR2 is SVGIG (reference sequence). The CDR3 has 15 amino acids. J was trimmed by 7 bases and V by 2 bases; bases with no gene match: 7. CDR3: CAWSPGTGNNSPLHF. CDR3 coding DNA: TGTGCCTGGAGTCCAGGGACAGGCAACAATTCACCCCTCCACTTT.

This rearrangement joins TRBV7-9 to TRBJ2-2; 7 positions match TRBD2. CDR1 and CDR2 from the germline V gene are SEHNR and FQNEAQ (reference sequence). V trimming: 3 bases; J trimming: 1 base; junction bases outside the gene matches: 5. The CDR3 is made up of 16 amino acids. The DNA of the CDR3 is TGTGCCAGCAGCTTTCTTGGACTAGAGAACACCGGGGAGCTGTTTTTT. This encodes CASSFLGLENTGELFF.

The chain has TRBV27 and TRBJ2-7, with 12 nucleotides matching TRBD2. Germline CDR1 and CDR2: MNHEY and SMNVEV (reference sequence). This CDR3 is 13 amino acids long. J was trimmed by 6 bases and V by 6 bases; bases with no gene match: 3. The CDR3 sequence is CASRPSGGGEQYF. The CDR3 coding sequence is TGTGCCAGCAGGCCTAGCGGGGGGGGCGAGCAGTACTTC.

CDR3 nucleotides: TGTGCCTGGGGGGGAGGGACTAGCGGAGAGACCCAGTACTTC. Its protein product is CAWGGGTSGETQYF. The rearrangement joins TRBV30 to TRBJ2-5, with 11 nucleotides matching TRBD2. After removal of 5 bases from V and 4 bases from J, the junction contained 6 bases not matched to a gene. This CDR3 is built from 14 residues. Germline V gene data show CDR1 as GTSNPN and CDR2 as SVGIG (reference sequence).

The V call is TRBV24-1, the J call TRBJ1-3; TRBD1 agrees at 8 bases. The V segment lost 4 bases and the J segment 0 bases; nucleotides outside the gene matches: 4. Germline CDR1 is KGHDR and CDR2 is SFDVKD. CDR3 length: 16 residues. The CDR3 coding sequence is TGTGCCACCAGTGACACGGACAGGGACTCTGGAAACACCATATATTTT. Translating gives CATSDTDRDSGNTIYF.

This chain links TRBV27 with TRBJ2-1, with a possible D match to TRBD1 (6 bases). The germline CDR1 and CDR2 sequences are MNHEY and SMNVEV (reference sequence). Between the trimmed V and J ends, which lost 1 base and 9 bases, there was a span of 22 bases. This CDR3 comprises 17 residues. The CDR3 spells CASSLFPPRGVRGEQFF. The CDR3 DNA sequence: TGTGCCAGCAGTTTATTCCCCCCCAGGGGCGTAAGGGGTGAGCAGTTCTTC.

The CDR3 sequence: CASNPHGGNNEQFF. The CDR3 bases are TGTGCCAGCAACCCTCACGGGGGGAACAATGAGCAGTTCTTC. The rearrangement uses TRBV7-9 and TRBJ2-1, with TRBD2 matching over 7 bases. CDR1 is SEHNR and CDR2 is FQNEAQ in the germline V gene (reference sequence). CDR3 length: 14 residues. J lost 5 bases, V lost 7 bases, and 8 bases had no gene match.

This chain joins TRBV30 and TRBJ1-1; weak D call: TRBD1 (6 bases). CDR1 and CDR2 from the germline V gene are GTSNPN and SVGIG (reference sequence). Trimming took 8 bases from V and 3 from J, leaving 16 bases between them. The CDR3 extends over 13 amino acids. The CDR3 loop is CAGAGARDTEAFF. CDR3 in DNA: TGTGCCGGGGCAGGGGCTAGGGACACTGAAGCTTTCTTT.

This sequence joins TRBV12-3 or TRBV12-4 and TRBJ2-1; tentatively, D is TRBD1 (6 bases). This CDR3 region has 12 residues. V was clipped by 6 bases and J by 9 bases, with 12 bases between them. The CDR3 protein is CASRPPGAEQFF. The CDR3 DNA sequence: TGTGCCAGCAGACCACCAGGGGCTGAGCAGTTCTTC.

This clone was counted once. The genes are TRBV13 and TRBJ2-3; D might be TRBD2 (6 bases). V gave up 5 bases and J gave up 4 bases, with 16 bases separating them. The CDR3 is 15 residues long. Germline values: CDR1 PRHDT, CDR2 FYEKMQ (reference sequence). The CDR3 loop is CASSRGTLGADTQYF. CDR3 sequence (DNA): TGTGCCAGCAGCCGCGGGACCTTGGGGGCAGATACGCAGTATTTT.

The genes are TRBV6-6 and TRBJ2-7; 9 bases line up with TRBD1. V lost 6 bases to trimming and J lost 0 bases; unmatched junction nucleotides: 12. The CDR3 sequence is 17 residues long. CDR1 and CDR2 (germline): MNHNY, SVGAGI (reference sequence). CDR3 bases: TGTGCCAGCAGCCGAACTGCCGGGACAGGGTTCTCCTACGAGCAGTACTTC. As protein: CASSRTAGTGFSYEQYF.

The chain carries TRBV19 and TRBJ1-3; D gene uncertain. The CDR3 is 15 residues long. The V end lost 6 bases, the J end lost 7 bases, and 19 bases lay between the germline ends. In germline, CDR1 is LNHDA, CDR2 SQIVND (reference sequence). The CDR3 loop is CASSFKGSPGNTIYF. The DNA for the CDR3 is TGTGCCAGTAGCTTTAAAGGTAGCCCGGGTAACACCATATATTTT.

The rearrangement links TRBV25-1 to TRBJ1-6; D possibly corresponds to TRBD1 (6 bases). The CDR3 has 17 amino acids. Trimming pared 2 bases from V and 4 bases from J, leaving 15 bases between. The germline CDR1 and CDR2 sequences are MGHDK and SYGVNS. This CDR3 is CASSERVEGVYNSPLHF. CDR3 DNA: TGTGCCAGCAGTGAACGCGTTGAGGGGGTTTATAATTCACCCCTCCACTTT. Drawing the rest from reference TRBV25-1 and TRBJ1-6, the complete variable domain is EADIYQTPRYLVIGTGKKITLECSQTMGHDKMYWYQQDPGMELHLIHYSYGVNSTEKGDLSSESTVSRIRTEHFPLTLESARPSHTSQYLCASSERVEGVYNSPLHFGNGTRLTVT.

The chain has TRBV7-8 and TRBJ1-5; the D is unclear. Trimming removed 5 bases at V and 0 bases at J, with 17 bases between. Germline-derived CDR1 and CDR2 are SGHVS and FQNEAQ. The CDR3 spans 17 residues. CDR3 region: CASSPRSRSGSNQPQHF. Here the CDR3 DNA reads TGTGCCAGCAGCCCCCGTAGCCGCAGTGGTAGCAATCAGCCCCAGCATTTT.

The chain is built from TRBV19 and TRBJ1-5; unclear D gene. Trimming pared 3 bases from V and 0 bases from J, leaving 12 bases between. Germline values: CDR1 LNHDA, CDR2 SQIVND (reference sequence). This CDR3 has 16 amino acids. The CDR3 sequence: CASSISTVDSNQPQHF. CDR3 sequence (DNA): TGTGCCAGTAGTATCTCCACAGTAGATAGCAATCAGCCCCAGCATTTT.

The chain has TRBV29-1 and TRBJ2-1; 9 bases line up with TRBD2. CDR1 and CDR2 (germline): SQVTM, ANQGSEA. V shed 4 bases, J shed 2 bases, and the junction held 6 bases outside the gene matches. The CDR3 extends over 15 amino acids. CDR3 nucleotide sequence: TGCAGCGTTGTCACTAGCGGGTCAACCTACAATGAGCAGTTCTTC. Its translation: CSVVTSGSTYNEQFF.

This chain links TRBV7-8 with TRBJ1-1; D uncertain. This CDR3 is built from 15 residues. V lost 5 bases, J lost 7 bases, and 20 bases lay in between. Germline CDR1 is SGHVS and CDR2 is FQNEAQ. CDR3 residues: CASSPRHGSWDEAFF. The CDR3, as DNA: TGTGCCAGCAGCCCTAGGCACGGGAGCTGGGATGAAGCTTTCTTT.

V is TRBV30 and J is TRBJ1-1; possibly TRBD1 for D (5 bases). Germline values: CDR1 GTSNPN, CDR2 SVGIG (reference sequence). Deletions cut 5 bases from V and 0 bases from J, with 13 bases between. The CDR3 consists of 14 residues. The CDR3: CAWGTGFMNTEAFF. CDR3 in DNA: TGTGCCTGGGGTACAGGCTTCATGAACACTGAAGCTTTCTTT.

The chain has TRBV6-2 or TRBV6-3 and TRBJ2-6; 14 bases are a match to TRBD2. CDR1 MNHEY and CDR2 SVGEGT come from the germline V gene. This CDR3 is 19 amino acids long. Trimming removed 5 bases from V and 5 bases from J; junction bases left unmatched: 11. The DNA of the CDR3 is TGTGCCAGCAGTCCATCGGGACTAGCGGGAGTTTACTGGGCCAACGTCCTGACTTTC. This codes for CASSPSGLAGVYWANVLTF.